Following are 28 T cell receptor beta chains from one sample sequenced in a study of blood T cell repertoires in COVID-19. Sequencing used immunoSEQ multiplex PCR; TCRdb keeps in-frame clones, though not all of them. The data hold 150,000 to 200,000 clones, with less than 90% observed a single time. Material: peripheral blood. Receptors were obtained from a man aged 60 to 69 with acute or convalescent COVID-19.

This clone has just a few counts. This chain joins TRBV9 and TRBJ2-2; D possibly corresponds to TRBD1 (5 bases). With 0 bases removed from V and 7 bases from J, the gap between germline ends came to 10 bases. The CDR3 is 14 amino acids. Per the germline V gene, CDR1 is SGDLS and CDR2 is YYNGEE. CDR3 residues: CASSVAQGGGELFF. CDR3 coding DNA: TGTGCCAGCAGCGTAGCCCAGGGTGGCGGGGAGCTGTTTTTT.

This chain connects TRBV18 to TRBJ2-7, with TRBD1 matching over 12 bases. The trim removed 0 bases at V and 4 bases at J, leaving 7 bases unmatched. The V gene's germline CDR1 is KGHSH and CDR2 LQKENI. The CDR3 is 17 residues long. The CDR3 coding sequence is TGTGCCAGCTCACCACCGAGCGGGACAGGGGGCGGATACGAGCAGTACTTC. Translated: CASSPPSGTGGGYEQYF.

J is TRBJ2-1 and V is TRBV5-6; 8 nucleotides line up with TRBD2. The V segment lost 2 bases and the J segment 5 bases; nucleotides outside the gene matches: 3. The CDR3 is 14 residues long. The germline gives CDR1 SGHDT, CDR2 YYEEEE. This CDR3 reads CASSFFGGDNEQFF. The CDR3 coding sequence is TGTGCCAGCAGCTTCTTCGGGGGGGACAATGAGCAGTTCTTC. Full variable domain (rest looked up from reference TRBV5-6 and TRBJ2-1): DAGVTQSPTHLIKTRGQQVTLRCSPKSGHDTVSWYQQALGQGPQFIFQYYEEEERQRGNFPDRFSGHQFPNYSSELNVNALLLGDSALYLCASSFFGGDNEQFFGPGTRLTVL.

The chain recombines TRBV27 with TRBJ2-1; D ambiguous. Trimming stripped 3 bases from V and 6 bases from J, with 9 bases between. Germline V lookup: CDR1 MNHEY, CDR2 SMNVEV (reference sequence). The length of the CDR3 is 13 residues. This chain's CDR3 is CASSLLVTNEQFF. As DNA, the CDR3 is TGTGCCAGCAGTTTGTTAGTTACCAATGAGCAGTTCTTC.

The chain joins TRBV11-2 to TRBJ2-1, with TRBD2 identical over 16 bases. V was clipped by 6 bases and J by 9 bases; unmatched bases: 14. From germline, CDR1 is SGHAT and CDR2 FQNNGV. This CDR3 is 18 amino acids long. CDR3 in DNA: TGTGCCAGCAGGCGGCAGGGACTAGCGGGAGGGCCATTTGGTGAGCAGTTCTTC. Protein sequence: CASRRQGLAGGPFGEQFF. Complete variable domain (other parts from reference TRBV11-2 and TRBJ2-1): EAGVAQSPRYKIIEKRQSVAFWCNPISGHATLYWYQQILGQGPKLLIQFQNNGVVDDSQLPKDRFSAERLKGVDSTLKIQPAKLEDSAVYLCASRRQGLAGGPFGEQFFGPGTRLTVL.

This clone appeared once. The chain recombines TRBV14 with TRBJ2-2; D may be TRBD1 (6 bases). V was cut by 8 bases and J by 4 bases, with 11 bases left in between. Looked up from germline, CDR1 is SGHDN and CDR2 is FVKESK. CDR3 length: 13 residues. In DNA, the CDR3 is TGTGCCAGCTCCGGGACACGCACCGGGGAGCTGTTTTTT. Its translation is CASSGTRTGELFF.

The chain joins TRBV19 to TRBJ2-7; a weak D match, TRBD2 (6 bases). Germline CDR1 is LNHDA and CDR2 is SQIVND (reference sequence). This CDR3 comprises 14 residues. The ends were cut back, 6 bases at V and 5 bases at J, with 17 bases in the middle. The CDR3 coding sequence is TGTGCCAGTAGCCCTTCCCGGGGGTACGACGAGCAGTACTTC. It is translated as CASSPSRGYDEQYF. Full variable domain (outside the CDR3, taken from reference TRBV19 and TRBJ2-7): DGGITQSPKYLFRKEGQNVTLSCEQNLNHDAMYWYRQDPGQGLRLIYYSQIVNDFQKGDIAEGYSVSREKKESFPLTVTSAQKNPTAFYLCASSPSRGYDEQYFGPGTRLTVT.

The chain links TRBV29-1 to TRBJ1-4; no firm D call. V was shortened by 4 bases and J by 7 bases, with 16 bases between the two germline ends. CDR1 is SQVTM, CDR2 ANQGSEA, per germline. This CDR3 has 14 amino acids. In nucleotides, the CDR3 is TGCAGCGTTGTAAGGACGGGGATGGGTGAAAAACTGTTTTTT. It is translated as CSVVRTGMGEKLFF. The full variable domain, completed using reference TRBV29-1 and TRBJ1-4, is SAVISQKPSRDICQRGTSLTIQCQVDSQVTMMFWYRQQPGQSLTLIATANQGSEATYESGFVIDKFPISRPNLTFSTLTVSNMSPEDSSIYLCSVVRTGMGEKLFFGSGTQLSVL.

The V and J genes are TRBV29-1 and TRBJ2-2, with TRBD1 matching 9 bases. V lost 6 bases to trimming and J lost 3 bases; unmatched junction nucleotides: 2. Germline V CDR1 and CDR2: SQVTM, ANQGSEA. CDR3 length: 13 residues. The chain's CDR3 is CSVGDRDTGELFF. In nucleotides, the CDR3 is TGCAGCGTGGGGGACAGGGACACCGGGGAGCTGTTTTTT.

This clone occurred once. Other DNA sequences in the sample encode the same CDR3. The gene calls are TRBV27 and TRBJ1-1; a possible D gene is TRBD1 (5 bases). This CDR3 has 13 residues. V was clipped by 5 bases and J by 2 bases, with 9 bases between them. The germline gives CDR1 MNHEY, CDR2 SMNVEV (reference sequence). The CDR3 DNA follows: TGTGCCAGCAGTCTGACAGTCAACACTGAAGCTTTCTTT. Translation: CASSLTVNTEAFF.

The chain combines TRBV29-1 with TRBJ1-1; D remains unclear. This CDR3 has 13 residues. V lost 7 bases and J 4 bases, leaving 16 bases between the germline ends. Germline V gives CDR1 SQVTM, CDR2 ANQGSEA. The CDR3 DNA reads TGCAGCGGTGATAGGACCGCGGGCACTGAAGCTTTCTTT. It specifies CSGDRTAGTEAFF.

V and J are TRBV7-8 and TRBJ1-2, with 10 bases that match TRBD1. The length of the CDR3 is 16 residues. Unmatched junction bases numbered 13, after V lost 5 bases and J lost 7 bases. CDR1 and CDR2 from the germline V gene are SGHVS and FQNEAQ. The CDR3 nucleotides are TGTGCCAGCAGCCGCCGGGACAGGGGAGCAACGGGTGGCTACACCTTC. It translates to CASSRRDRGATGGYTF.

The chain employs TRBV2 and TRBJ2-4; 9 bases line up with TRBD1. The CDR3 runs 11 residues. The V gene's germline CDR1 is SNHLY and CDR2 FYNNEI. Trimming at V came to 7 bases and at J to 12 bases, leaving 4 bases not matched to a gene. CDR3 sequence: CASTPTGGQYF. CDR3 bases: TGTGCCAGCACACCGACAGGGGGTCAGTACTTC.

Note on this clone: The identical CDR3 is also encoded by other nucleotide sequences in the sample. The chain recombines TRBV5-6 with TRBJ1-5; 10 bases line up with TRBD1. The J segment lost 5 bases and the V segment lost 2 bases, leaving 1 base of the junction unmatched. CDR1 SGHDT and CDR2 YYEEEE come from the germline V gene. The CDR3 loop spans 14 amino acids. CDR3 amino acids: CASSFGTGDQPQHF. CDR3 nucleotide sequence: TGTGCCAGCAGCTTTGGGACAGGGGATCAGCCCCAGCATTTT.

The gene calls are TRBV5-1 and TRBJ2-1; TRBD2 aligns across 9 bases. Germline trimming cut 0 bases from V and 6 bases from J; bases unmatched to any gene: 4. The CDR3 totals 15 residues. Germline V gene data show CDR1 as SGHRS and CDR2 as YFSETQ. The chain's CDR3 is CASSLAAGGGNEQFF. The CDR3 nucleotides read TGCGCCAGCAGCTTGGCCGCGGGAGGGGGCAATGAGCAGTTCTTC.

The V gene is TRBV6-5, the J gene TRBJ1-1; D is possibly TRBD1 (5 bases). The germline V and J ends were trimmed by 4 bases and 1 base, with 10 bases remaining between them. Germline assignment: CDR1 MNHEY and CDR2 SVGAGI. The CDR3 sequence is 14 residues long. DNA for the CDR3: TGTGCCAGCAGTTCCAGGGTTTGGAACACTGAAGCTTTCTTT. It specifies CASSSRVWNTEAFF.

The J gene is TRBJ2-7, the V gene TRBV7-6, with TRBD2 as a possible D gene (5 bases). This CDR3 spans 11 amino acids. The germline gives CDR1 SGHVS, CDR2 FNYEAQ. Trimming took 9 bases from V and 2 from J, leaving 8 bases between them. CDR3 loop: CASRRAYEQYF. The CDR3 nucleotides read TGTGCCAGTCGGCGGGCCTACGAGCAGTACTTC.

The CDR3 loop reads CASSLAGYNSPLHF. For the CDR3, the DNA is TGTGCCAGCAGCTTGGCAGGGTACAATTCACCCCTCCACTTT. The chain couples TRBV5-6 to TRBJ1-6; D might be TRBD1 (5 bases). CDR1 SGHDT and CDR2 YYEEEE come from the germline V gene. This CDR3 spans 14 amino acids. The germline V and J ends were trimmed by 0 bases and 7 bases, with 8 bases remaining between them.

This chain connects TRBV19 to TRBJ1-2; D is unclear. Germline V lookup: CDR1 LNHDA, CDR2 SQIVND (reference sequence). V dropped 8 bases and J dropped 6 bases, with 13 bases sitting between them. CDR3 size: 12 residues. The CDR3 nucleotides read TGTGCCAGTTCGTACAGTACGGATGGCTACACCTTC. It codes for CASSYSTDGYTF.

V is TRBV5-1 and J is TRBJ2-5; perhaps TRBD1 as D (6 bases). The CDR3 runs 14 residues. The germline V gene has CDR1 SGHRS and CDR2 YFSETQ. V was shortened by 1 base and J by 3 bases, with 10 bases between the two germline ends. CDR3 DNA sequence: TGCGCCAGCAGCTTGAGGTCAGGGGAAGAGACCCAGTACTTC. It translates to CASSLRSGEETQYF.

The chain carries TRBV7-2 and TRBJ1-5; 8 bases line up with TRBD1. The CDR3 length is 17 residues. Germline-derived CDR1 and CDR2 are SGHTA and FQGNSA. After removal of 3 bases from V and 2 bases from J, the junction contained 9 bases not matched to a gene. CDR3 sequence: CASSLPTGGWGNQPQHF. As DNA, the CDR3 is TGTGCCAGCAGCTTGCCAACAGGGGGTTGGGGCAATCAGCCCCAGCATTTT.

V is TRBV19 and J is TRBJ1-4; TRBD1 might be the D (6 bases). V was cut by 4 bases and J by 6 bases, with 9 bases left in between. CDR3 length: 13 amino acids. The germline gives CDR1 LNHDA, CDR2 SQIVND (reference sequence). The CDR3 DNA reads as TGTGCCAGTAGTAAGAACAGGGATGAAAAACTGTTTTTT. This encodes CASSKNRDEKLFF. The full variable domain, with the rest looked up from reference TRBV19 and TRBJ1-4, is DGGITQSPKYLFRKEGQNVTLSCEQNLNHDAMYWYRQDPGQGLRLIYYSQIVNDFQKGDIAEGYSVSREKKESFPLTVTSAQKNPTAFYLCASSKNRDEKLFFGSGTQLSVL.

This chain uses TRBV30 with TRBJ2-2, with TRBD1 as a possible D gene (6 bases). The CDR3 covers 14 residues. The V end lost 0 bases, the J end lost 4 bases, and 9 bases lay between the germline ends. Germline V gives CDR1 GTSNPN, CDR2 SVGIG (reference sequence). The CDR3 nucleotides are TGTGCCTGGAGTGTACTCAGGGGCACCGGGGAGCTGTTTTTT. This sequence encodes CAWSVLRGTGELFF.

This chain uses TRBV2 with TRBJ2-3, with 8 bases aligning to TRBD2. J lost 3 bases, V lost 8 bases, and 10 bases had no gene match. Germline assignment: CDR1 SNHLY and CDR2 FYNNEI. The CDR3 is made up of 15 amino acids. CDR3 DNA: TGTGCCAGCCGGGGGACCGGGGGGGAGACAGATACGCAGTATTTT. Translation gives CASRGTGGETDTQYF. The full variable domain, completed using reference TRBV2 and TRBJ2-3, is EPEVTQTPSHQVTQMGQEVILRCVPISNHLYFYWYRQILGQKVEFLVSFYNNEISEKSEIFDDQFSVERPDGSNFTLKIRSTKLEDSAMYFCASRGTGGETDTQYFGPGTRLTVL.

V is TRBV7-6 and J is TRBJ2-6; tentatively, D is TRBD1 (6 bases). The CDR3 totals 20 residues. Germline loops: CDR1 SGHVS, CDR2 FNYEAQ. V was trimmed by 4 bases and J by 0 bases, leaving 22 bases between them. The CDR3 spells CASSSSSSTGIASGANVLTF. For the CDR3, the DNA is TGTGCCAGCAGCTCCTCTTCCTCGACAGGCATCGCCTCTGGGGCCAACGTCCTGACTTTC. The variable domain in full, with the rest retrieved from reference TRBV7-6 and TRBJ2-6, is GAGVSQSPRYKVTKRGQDVALRCDPISGHVSLYWYRQALGQGPEFLTYFNYEAQQDKSGLPNDRFSAERPEGSISTLTIQRTEQRDSAMYRCASSSSSSTGIASGANVLTFGAGSRLTVL.

This rearrangement joins TRBV27 to TRBJ2-1, with 8 bases aligning to TRBD1. The CDR3 runs to 16 residues. The junction had 9 bases not matched to a gene; V was cut back by 1 base and J by 7 bases. The V gene's germline CDR1 is MNHEY and CDR2 SMNVEV (reference sequence). DNA for the CDR3: TGTGCCAGCAGTTTATACGGACAGGGAATATTAAATGAGCAGTTCTTC. It specifies CASSLYGQGILNEQFF.

The rearrangement joins TRBV10-3 to TRBJ1-1; D uncertain. The CDR3 loop spans 13 amino acids. CDR1 and CDR2 (germline): ENHRY, SYGVKD. The germline V and J ends were trimmed by 5 bases and 2 bases, with 9 bases remaining between them. The CDR3 nucleotides read TGTGCCATCAGTTCCGAGTTAAACACTGAAGCTTTCTTT. Its translation is CAISSELNTEAFF.

This clone was detected many times. The V and J genes are TRBV27 and TRBJ1-6, with D hard to call. The length of the CDR3 is 13 residues. With 10 bases removed from V and 8 bases from J, the gap between germline ends came to 15 bases. Germline CDR1 MNHEY, CDR2 SMNVEV (reference sequence). CDR3 bases: TGTGCCACCAGAGCAATAATTGATTCACCCCTCCACTTT. It translates to CATRAIIDSPLHF.